The clone carrying this T cell receptor (beta chain) appeared a few times. Antigen unknown. The record originates from a study of identical twins. The study, taken as a whole, reports: Fewer insertions marked abundant cord blood beta clonotypes; young adult naive trended weakly, memory not at all.

TCRdb redid the calling of the 5' RACE reads with MiXCR, one entry per CDR3 protein. The sample has 750,000 to 950,000 distinct CDR3 sequences; 9% to 15% are singletons. This CDR3 contains 14 residues. The V end lost 3 bases, the J end lost 2 bases, and 14 bases lay between the germline ends. Germline CDR1 is DFQATT and CDR2 is SNEGSKA (reference sequence). These sequences were also reported in another study, on yellow fever vaccine responses in identical twins.

The sequencing sample was made of PBMCs. The receptor comes from a woman between 18 and 29 years old in good health. This rearrangement joins TRBV20-1 to TRBJ2-7, with D unclear. The CDR3, as DNA: TGCAGTGCTAGCCCCTTACTAAGCCCCTACGAGCAGTACTTC. Encoded protein: CSASPLLSPYEQYF.